This TCR beta chain was sequenced for a study of shared clonotypes between healthy human individuals. At the level of the study: Contributing individuals were two females and a few males aged 18 to 49.

The genomic DNA of each subset was split evenly across several immunoSEQ plates. This table comes from immunoSEQ multiplex PCR, and its TCRdb copy is limited to in-frame clones, with some not included. The sample has around 180,000 clones, roughly 91% seen once. V dropped 8 bases and J dropped 7 bases, with 18 bases sitting between them. Germline CDR1 and CDR2: MNHEY and SVGAGI. The CDR3 is 13 amino acids. The receptor was isolated from a woman in her 30s in good health. The sequencing sample was made of naive CD4+ T cells sorted from blood. Subset: CD45RA+ positively selected. This rearrangement joins TRBV6-5 to TRBJ2-7; D might be TRBD2 (7 bases). The CDR3 loop is CASAPRGAGEQYF. The CDR3 nucleotides read TGTGCCAGCGCACCACGGGGGGCCGGGGAGCAGTACTTC.